The 29 T cell receptor beta chains below were found in one sample sequenced in a study of blood T cell repertoires in COVID-19. The protocol was immunoSEQ multiplex PCR, while the TCRdb copy is restricted to in-frame clones and leaves out a portion. The sample shows under 350,000 clones, approximately 85% of them seen only once. The specimen was peripheral blood. These receptors were obtained from a woman in her 70s with acute or convalescent COVID-19.

The rearrangement links TRBV3-1 (or the pseudogene TRBV3-2) to TRBJ2-7; TRBD1 agrees at 7 bases. V lost 1 base and J lost 5; bases outside the gene matches: 5. The CDR3 extends over 14 amino acids. Germline CDR1 is LGHDT and CDR2 is YNNKEL (reference sequence). The CDR3 is CASSQGQGDDEQYF. CDR3 bases: TGTGCCAGCAGCCAAGGACAGGGTGATGACGAGCAGTACTTC.

The genes are TRBV7-9 and TRBJ2-1; TRBD2 aligns across 7 bases. Germline CDR1 SEHNR, CDR2 FQNEAQ (reference sequence). Losses at the gene ends were 3 bases for V and 5 bases for J; bases not matched to a gene: 7. The CDR3 has 15 amino acids. The CDR3 DNA is TGTGCCAGCAGCTTGGGCGGGGGACCCCACAATGAGCAGTTCTTC. Translated, it gives CASSLGGGPHNEQFF.

The chain recombines TRBV5-6 with TRBJ1-6; D uncertain. Germline V lookup: CDR1 SGHDT, CDR2 YYEEEE. Trimming removed 0 bases at V and 14 bases at J, with 15 bases between. The CDR3 runs 14 residues. The CDR3 loop is CASSLGPTSGSLHF. Written as DNA, the CDR3 is TGTGCCAGCAGCTTGGGCCCAACCTCGGGATCCCTCCACTTT.

The rearrangement joins TRBV7-2 to TRBJ2-1; maybe TRBD1 (5 bases). Germline CDR1 and CDR2: SGHTA and FQGNSA. Trimming pared 3 bases from V and 7 bases from J, leaving 19 bases between. The CDR3 is 16 amino acids. The DNA for the CDR3 is TGTGCCAGCAGCTTTATGGCTGGGGCCCTACGGAATGAGCAGTTCTTC. Translation gives CASSFMAGALRNEQFF.

The chain uses TRBV29-1 and TRBJ2-7; TRBD1 aligns across 7 bases. V lost 7 bases, J lost 2 bases, and 11 bases stayed unmatched. The germline V gene encodes CDR1 SQVTM and CDR2 ANQGSEA. This CDR3 spans 14 amino acids. CDR3 residues: CSGLTGTYPYEQYF. The CDR3 DNA reads as TGCAGCGGCCTGACAGGGACCTACCCCTACGAGCAGTACTTC.

The genes are TRBV19 and TRBJ1-2, with a weak D call TRBD1 (6 bases). Germline CDR1 LNHDA, CDR2 SQIVND (reference sequence). The CDR3 sequence is 15 residues long. Deletions cut 3 bases from V and 2 bases from J, with 13 bases between. The CDR3 sequence is CASSMAAGVNYGYTF. In nucleotides, the CDR3 is TGTGCCAGTAGTATGGCGGCAGGGGTGAACTATGGCTACACCTTC.

The V and J genes are TRBV6-5 and TRBJ1-1; TRBD1 agrees at 10 bases. This CDR3 comprises 15 residues. J lost 5 bases, V lost 6 bases, and 9 bases had no gene match. The germline V gene encodes CDR1 MNHEY and CDR2 SVGAGI. The CDR3: CASRAAGTGATEAFF. As DNA, the CDR3 is TGTGCCAGCAGGGCCGCCGGGACAGGGGCGACTGAAGCTTTCTTT.

This sequence joins TRBV3-1 (or the pseudogene TRBV3-2) and TRBJ2-1, with TRBD2 matching over 11 bases. V lost 4 bases and J lost 7; bases outside the gene matches: 6. This CDR3 has 15 residues. Germline-derived CDR1 and CDR2 are LGHDT and YNNKEL (reference sequence). Here the CDR3 reads CASSPMGLAVNEQFF. For the CDR3, the DNA is TGTGCCAGCAGCCCTATGGGACTAGCGGTAAATGAGCAGTTCTTC.

The chain carries TRBV2 and TRBJ1-1, with unresolved D. CDR3 size: 14 residues. V gave up 3 bases and J gave up 0 bases, with 8 bases separating them. CDR1 is SNHLY and CDR2 is FYNNEI in the germline V gene. The CDR3 here is CASSERVMNTEAFF. The CDR3 coding sequence is TGTGCCAGCAGTGAGCGGGTCATGAACACTGAAGCTTTCTTT.

As regards this clone: The same CDR3 is also encoded by other DNA sequences in this sample. The chain couples TRBV6-1 to TRBJ1-2; D remains unclear. Germline V gives CDR1 MNHNS, CDR2 SASEGT. CDR3 length equals 12 residues. V dropped 2 bases and J dropped 2 bases, with 3 bases sitting between them. The CDR3 DNA reads as TGTGCCAGCAGTGAACGGAACTATGGCTACACCTTC. Its translation is CASSERNYGYTF.

V usage is TRBV27 and J usage is TRBJ1-6, with TRBD1 as a possible D gene (5 bases). The CDR3 consists of 20 residues. In germline, CDR1 is MNHEY, CDR2 SMNVEV (reference sequence). Trimming removed 5 bases at V and 6 bases at J, with 29 bases between. CDR3 DNA: TGTGCCAGCAGTCCTAGGGGAGGAGGTAGGGCCGGAACAGTTAATTCACCCCTCCACTTT. Its protein is CASSPRGGGRAGTVNSPLHF.

The chain is built from TRBV3-1 (or the pseudogene TRBV3-2) and TRBJ1-2; TRBD1 aligns across 8 bases. Germline V gives CDR1 LGHDT, CDR2 YNNKEL (reference sequence). J gave up 6 bases and V 4 bases, and 4 bases lay outside the gene matches. The CDR3 sequence is 13 residues long. CDR3 residues: CASSPGGRDGYTF. In nucleotides, the CDR3 is TGTGCCAGCAGCCCAGGGGGCAGGGATGGCTACACCTTC.

CDR3 sequence reads: CASSTTRNSYEQYF. The CDR3 bases are TGTGCCAGCAGTACCACTAGGAACTCCTACGAGCAGTACTTC. The V gene is TRBV6-5, the J gene TRBJ2-7, with a weak D call TRBD2 (5 bases). V gave up 5 bases and J gave up 0 bases, with 11 bases separating them. Germline CDR1 MNHEY, CDR2 SVGAGI. The CDR3 extends over 14 amino acids.

CDR3 DNA sequence: TGTGCCAGCAGCTTAGAAGGGGGTGACTATGGCTACACCTTC. The encoded protein is CASSLEGGDYGYTF. V is TRBV7-6 and J is TRBJ1-2; a weak D match, TRBD1 (6 bases). The CDR3 is made up of 14 amino acids. The V end was cut by 1 base, the J end by 3 bases, with 9 bases between. Germline values: CDR1 SGHVS, CDR2 FNYEAQ.

The V call is TRBV2, the J call TRBJ2-5; 9 positions agree with TRBD1. Looked up from germline, CDR1 is SNHLY and CDR2 is FYNNEI. Trimming removed 4 bases from V and 5 bases from J; junction bases left unmatched: 8. This CDR3 is built from 15 residues. CDR3 nucleotides: TGTGCCAGCAGTGCCTGGACAGGGGCGTCCGAGACCCAGTACTTC. Residues: CASSAWTGASETQYF. Full variable domain (missing parts from reference TRBV2 and TRBJ2-5): EPEVTQTPSHQVTQMGQEVILRCVPISNHLYFYWYRQILGQKVEFLVSFYNNEISEKSEIFDDQFSVERPDGSNFTLKIRSTKLEDSAMYFCASSAWTGASETQYFGPGTRLLVL.

The chain has TRBV7-9 and TRBJ2-3, with D possibly matching TRBD1 (5 bases). Trimming removed 3 bases at V and 0 bases at J, with 13 bases between. The CDR3 runs to 16 residues. The germline CDR1 and CDR2 sequences are SEHNR and FQNEAQ (reference sequence). CDR3 nucleotide sequence: TGTGCCAGCAGCTTTGGGGCAGACCTTAGCACAGATACGCAGTATTTT. It is translated as CASSFGADLSTDTQYF.

The chain combines TRBV3-1 (or the pseudogene TRBV3-2) with TRBJ2-7, with TRBD2 matching over 11 bases. The CDR3 consists of 22 residues. The V segment lost 2 bases and the J segment 0 bases; nucleotides outside the gene matches: 21. Germline values: CDR1 LGHDT, CDR2 YNNKEL (reference sequence). CDR3 sequence: CASSQRGPRGTSGSLSSYEQYF. CDR3 DNA sequence: TGTGCCAGCAGCCAAAGGGGGCCCCGGGGGACTAGCGGATCCCTGAGCTCCTACGAGCAGTACTTC.

This clone was seen only a few times. The rearrangement links TRBV5-4 to TRBJ2-3, with 10 bases identical to TRBD2. Germline V gene data show CDR1 as SGHNT and CDR2 as YYREEE (reference sequence). This CDR3 is 18 amino acids long. The J segment lost 5 bases and the V segment lost 0 bases, leaving 12 bases of the junction unmatched. CDR3 amino acids: CASSLGVAGGRGRDTQYF. The CDR3 DNA sequence: TGTGCCAGCAGCTTGGGAGTAGCGGGGGGCCGTGGAAGAGATACGCAGTATTTT. The variable domain in full, completed from reference TRBV5-4 and TRBJ2-3, reads ETGVTQSPTHLIKTRGQQVTLRCSSQSGHNTVSWYQQALGQGPQFIFQYYREEENGRGNFPPRFSGLQFPNYSSELNVNALELDDSALYLCASSLGVAGGRGRDTQYFGPGTRLTVL.

The chain is built from TRBV11-2 and TRBJ1-1; TRBD1 aligns across 7 bases. Germline trimming cut 6 bases from V and 5 bases from J; bases unmatched to any gene: 6. Germline V gives CDR1 SGHAT, CDR2 FQNNGV. The CDR3 sequence is 13 residues long. CDR3 sequence reads: CASRLLQGTEAFF. The DNA of the CDR3 is TGTGCCAGCAGATTGCTACAGGGGACTGAAGCTTTCTTT.

V usage is TRBV18 and J usage is TRBJ1-6; 7 nucleotides align to TRBD1. The V and J ends lost 3 bases and 10 bases, in that order; junction bases with no gene match: 9. CDR1 and CDR2 (germline): KGHSH, LQKENI. The CDR3 has 15 residues. The CDR3 loop is CASSPMTGKDSPLHF. The DNA for the CDR3 is TGTGCCAGCTCACCTATGACAGGGAAGGACTCACCCCTCCACTTT. The full variable domain, with the rest looked up from reference TRBV18 and TRBJ1-6, is NAGVMQNPRHLVRRRGQEARLRCSPMKGHSHVYWYRQLPEEGLKFMVYLQKENIIDESGMPKERFSAEFPKEGPSILRIQQVVRGDSAAYFCASSPMTGKDSPLHFGNGTRLTVT.

This chain uses TRBV6-5 with TRBJ1-2, with a tentative D call TRBD1 (5 bases). The germline V gene encodes CDR1 MNHEY and CDR2 SVGAGI. This CDR3 has 14 amino acids. V lost 6 bases, J lost 2 bases, and 13 bases lay in between. The CDR3 bases are TGTGCCAGCAGGACAGACGGGGGGAACTATGGCTACACCTTC. This sequence encodes CASRTDGGNYGYTF.

The chain uses TRBV27 and TRBJ2-3; D ambiguous. Looked up from germline, CDR1 is MNHEY and CDR2 is SMNVEV (reference sequence). This CDR3 is 16 amino acids long. V was pared by 0 bases and J by 6 bases, with 16 bases between. CDR3 sequence: CASSLSRISHIDTQYF. Here the CDR3 DNA reads TGTGCCAGCAGTTTATCGAGGATATCTCACATCGATACGCAGTATTTT.

The chain carries TRBV4-2 and TRBJ1-5; possibly TRBD1 for D (5 bases). In germline, CDR1 is LGHNA, CDR2 YNFKEQ. V was cut by 5 bases and J by 7 bases, with 18 bases left in between. There are 15 residues in the CDR3. The CDR3 protein is CASSYSPGGGQPQHF. The CDR3 bases are TGTGCCAGCAGCTATTCGCCCGGGGGAGGCCAGCCCCAGCATTTT.

This sequence joins TRBV14 and TRBJ2-6; TRBD1 aligns across 8 bases. The junction had 5 bases not matched to a gene; V was cut back by 4 bases and J by 0 bases. This CDR3 comprises 17 residues. Germline CDR1 reads SGHDN; CDR2 reads FVKESK. CDR3 DNA: TGTGCCAGCAGCCCGGGACAGGTGCGCTCTGGGGCCAACGTCCTGACTTTC. Protein product: CASSPGQVRSGANVLTF.

The rearrangement links TRBV19 to TRBJ2-3; maybe TRBD2 (5 bases). Trimming shortened V by 10 bases and J by 4 bases, and 18 bases separated the two germline ends. This CDR3 contains 14 residues. CDR1 LNHDA and CDR2 SQIVND come from the germline V gene (reference sequence). The CDR3 nucleotides read TGTGCCAAAAGGAACGAGGGAGCACCAGATACGCAGTATTTT. It encodes CAKRNEGAPDTQYF.

This chain links TRBV19 with TRBJ1-1; possible D gene TRBD1, 5 bases. CDR1 is LNHDA, CDR2 SQIVND, per germline (reference sequence). Trimming pared 7 bases from V and 5 bases from J, leaving 20 bases between. CDR3 length equals 15 residues. Written as DNA, the CDR3 is TGTGCCAGTAAAAGAATGAGGGACTTAGTAACTGAAGCTTTCTTT. Residues: CASKRMRDLVTEAFF.

This clone was recorded at least ten times. This chain connects TRBV30 to TRBJ1-6, with 11 bases lining up with TRBD1. V lost 3 bases to trimming and J lost 9 bases; unmatched junction nucleotides: 4. Germline CDR1 and CDR2: GTSNPN and SVGIG (reference sequence). The CDR3 extends over 14 amino acids. The CDR3 region is CAWSSGQGASPLHF. Here the CDR3 DNA reads TGTGCCTGGAGCTCCGGACAGGGGGCTTCACCCCTCCACTTT.

The genes are TRBV3-1 (or the pseudogene TRBV3-2) and TRBJ1-6; D is ambiguous. The CDR3 contains 14 residues. Trimming removed 5 bases from V and 13 bases from J, with 18 bases in between. Germline V gene data show CDR1 as LGHDT and CDR2 as YNNKEL (reference sequence). The CDR3 DNA reads as TGTGCCAGCAGCTCGGGCCCTACTAGCCCGCCCCTCCACTTT. Translation: CASSSGPTSPPLHF.

This chain uses TRBV7-6 with TRBJ2-1; 8 nucleotides line up with TRBD2. The CDR3 is made up of 18 amino acids. J lost 6 bases, V lost 1 base, and 14 bases had no gene match. The germline V gene encodes CDR1 SGHVS and CDR2 FNYEAQ. CDR3 residues: CASSLGNRRGARGNEQFF. The CDR3 coding sequence is TGTGCCAGCAGCTTAGGGAACAGGCGGGGGGCTCGGGGCAATGAGCAGTTCTTC.